A selection of T cell receptor beta chains follows, all from one sample in a study of blood T cell repertoires in COVID-19. Method: immunoSEQ multiplex PCR; TCRdb's copy keeps in-frame clones and lacks some. The repertoire has under 200,000 clones, around 87% of them found once; the top ten carry over 7%. Sequencing was carried out using peripheral blood. Receptor source: a woman of 80 years or more in a cohort sampled during active or convalescent COVID-19. The CDR3 runs from the conserved cysteine through the conserved F or W. D genes are given only for firm matches. Where a row states a size, it is once, few, many or the class of an expanded clone; other rows omit it.

>TRBV5-6|-|TRBJ1-4|-
CASSLRANEKLFF
TGTGCCAGCAGTCTCCGGGCTAATGAAAAACTGTTTTTT
>TRBV12-3/TRBV12-4|TRBD1|TRBJ1-5|-
CASTPGQNQPQHF
TGTGCCAGCACCCCGGGACAGAATCAGCCCCAGCATTTT
>TRBV7-9|-|TRBJ1-3|-
CASSPVGNTIYF
TGTGCCAGCAGCCCCGTCGGAAACACCATATATTTT
>TRBV30|-|TRBJ1-6|-
CAWSGGRHNSPLHF
TGTGCCTGGAGTGGGGGCAGGCATAATTCACCCCTCCACTTT
>TRBV10-1|-|TRBJ2-1|-
CASTPGEATEQFF
TGCGCCAGCACGCCGGGGGAGGCGACTGAGCAGTTCTTC
>TRBV11-3|TRBD2|TRBJ2-3|-
CASSVGAGGTDTQYF
TGTGCCAGCAGCGTCGGGGCGGGGGGGACAGATACGCAGTATTTT
>TRBV6-6|-|TRBJ1-4|-
CASSLDRSTNEKLFF
TGTGCCAGCAGCTTAGACAGGTCAACTAATGAAAAACTGTTTTTT
>TRBV7-9|-|TRBJ2-2|once
CASSLWLLENTGELFF
TGTGCCAGCAGCTTATGGCTTCTCGAGAACACCGGGGAGCTGTTTTTT
>TRBV2|-|TRBJ2-1|-
CASSDRTGYNEQFF
TGTGCCAGCAGTGATAGGACTGGGTACAATGAGCAGTTCTTC
>TRBV7-2|-|TRBJ2-3|-
CASSLGTTHTDTQYF
TGTGCCAGCAGCTTAGGGACAACCCACACAGATACGCAGTATTTT
>TRBV6-6|-|TRBJ2-5|-
CASSYLETQYF
TGTGCCAGCAGTTACCTAGAGACCCAGTACTTC
>TRBV18|TRBD1|TRBJ1-4|once
CASSRQGTNEKLFF
TGTGCCAGCTCACGACAGGGAACTAATGAAAAACTGTTTTTT
>TRBV28|-|TRBJ1-3|-
CASSFGTLSGNTIYF
TGTGCCAGCAGCTTTGGGACACTCTCTGGAAACACCATATATTTT
>TRBV9|-|TRBJ1-2|few
CASSVWSGGYTF
TGTGCCAGCAGCGTATGGTCAGGAGGCTACACCTTC
>TRBV18|-|TRBJ1-1|-
CASSGEVNTEAFF
TGTGCCAGCTCGGGGGAGGTAAACACTGAAGCTTTCTTT
>TRBV28|-|TRBJ1-6|-
CARHTGGSSYNSPLHF
TGTGCCAGACACACGGGGGGGAGCTCCTATAATTCACCCCTCCACTTT
>TRBV18|TRBD2|TRBJ2-1|-
CASSPLAGLPANEQFF
TGTGCCAGCTCACCACTGGCGGGACTACCCGCCAATGAGCAGTTCTTC
>TRBV7-2|-|TRBJ1-1|once
CASSPGQMNTEAFF
TGTGCCAGCAGCCCCGGACAGATGAACACTGAAGCTTTCTTT
>TRBV15|TRBD1|TRBJ2-5|-
CATSRALGQGVETQYF
TGTGCCACCAGCAGAGCTTTGGGACAGGGGGTGGAGACCCAGTACTTC
>TRBV7-2|-|TRBJ2-6|-
CASTPGGGMGNVLTF
TGTGCCAGCACCCCGGGTGGGGGCATGGGCAACGTCCTGACTTTC
>TRBV5-1|TRBD1|TRBJ1-1|once
CASSLLGQPKPNTEAFF
TGCGCCAGCAGCTTGCTGGGACAGCCAAAACCGAACACTGAAGCTTTCTTT
>TRBV19|-|TRBJ1-1|-
CASSIATGTTEAFF
TGTGCCAGTAGTATAGCCACAGGGACCACTGAAGCTTTCTTT
>TRBV11-2|-|TRBJ1-3|-
CASSSMRALNKAGNTIYF
TGTGCCAGCAGCTCCATGAGGGCCCTCAATAAGGCTGGAAACACCATATATTTT
>TRBV24-1|TRBD1|TRBJ1-2|-
CATSDRTGVSGYTF
TGTGCCACCAGTGACCGGACAGGGGTTAGTGGCTACACCTTC
>TRBV7-2|TRBD1|TRBJ1-2|once
CASSLVGQGAGYTF
TGTGCCAGCAGCTTAGTTGGGCAGGGGGCTGGCTACACCTTC
>TRBV5-4|TRBD1|TRBJ2-2|-
CASSLGQGANTGELFF
TGTGCCAGCAGCTTGGGACAGGGGGCGAACACCGGGGAGCTGTTTTTT
>TRBV9|TRBD1|TRBJ1-4|-
CASSLGQGVFPDEKLFF
TGTGCCAGCAGCCTTGGACAGGGAGTCTTTCCAGATGAAAAACTGTTTTTT
>TRBV10-3|TRBD1|TRBJ1-1|-
CASRLGQMNTEAFF
TGTGCCAGCCGCTTGGGACAGATGAACACTGAAGCTTTCTTT
>TRBV27|-|TRBJ1-1|-
CASSLFAGPGQKNTEAFF
TGTGCCAGCAGTTTATTCGCCGGCCCCGGACAAAAGAACACTGAAGCTTTCTTT
>TRBV5-6|TRBD1|TRBJ1-2|-
CASSPRDRGNYGYTF
TGTGCCAGCAGCCCCCGCGACAGGGGCAACTATGGCTACACCTTC
>TRBV5-6|TRBD2|TRBJ2-5|-
CASSQPGGKETQYF
TGTGCCAGCAGCCAACCGGGGGGAAAAGAGACCCAGTACTTC
>TRBV27|TRBD2|TRBJ2-1|-
CASSLSGTSPYNEQFF
TGTGCCAGCAGTTTATCCGGGACTAGTCCCTACAATGAGCAGTTCTTC
>TRBV19|-|TRBJ2-7|few
CASSIGGRSYEQYF
TGTGCCAGTAGTATAGGCGGCAGATCCTACGAGCAGTACTTC
>TRBV27|TRBD1|TRBJ1-6|-
CASSLSDRAYNSPLHF
TGTGCCAGCAGTTTATCGGACAGGGCTTATAATTCACCCCTCCACTTT
>TRBV29-1|TRBD1|TRBJ2-7|-
CSVEGHSGTGAYEQYF
TGCAGCGTTGAAGGGCACTCCGGGACAGGGGCCTACGAGCAGTACTTC
>TRBV4-1|-|TRBJ2-1|-
CASSQDQTLGRFF
TGCGCCAGCAGCCAAGATCAAACACTAGGTCGGTTCTTC
>TRBV7-2|-|TRBJ2-7|-
CASSLGGSQTEQYF
TGTGCCAGCAGCTTGGGCGGGTCGCAGACCGAGCAGTACTTC
>TRBV6-1|-|TRBJ1-5|once
CASSESSYSNQPQHF
TGTGCCAGCAGTGAAAGCTCCTATAGCAATCAGCCCCAGCATTTT
>TRBV5-1|TRBD1|TRBJ1-6|-
CASSLGQGYNSPLHF
TGCGCCAGCAGCTTGGGACAGGGATATAATTCACCCCTCCACTTT
>TRBV15|-|TRBJ1-2|-
CATSPALWASGYTF
TGTGCCACCAGCCCCGCTCTCTGGGCTAGCGGCTACACCTTC
>TRBV30|TRBD1|TRBJ1-6|-
CAWAGQLNSPLHF
TGTGCCTGGGCGGGACAGCTTAATTCACCCCTCCACTTT
>TRBV6-2/TRBV6-3|-|TRBJ2-4|-
CASSYPPGDIQYF
TGTGCCAGCAGTTACCCCCCAGGGGACATTCAGTACTTC